One sample yielded the 20 T cell receptor beta chains listed below, sequenced in a study of response to subunit inactivated influenza vaccine. TCRdb re-derived calls from the RT-PCR reads in MiXCR, one entry per CDR3 protein. This sample has under 550,000 distinct CDR3 sequences; around 7.7% occur once, and the top ten carry around 12%. This sample comprised PBMCs from blood, obtained about 24 months after vaccination. These receptors were taken from a man between 50 and 70 years old who received an inactivated influenza vaccine.

This clonotype occurred a few times. This chain uses TRBV2 with TRBJ1-5; D gene ambiguous. The V gene's germline CDR1 is SNHLY and CDR2 FYNNEI. This CDR3 is built from 16 residues. V lost 3 bases, J lost 7 bases, and 19 bases lay in between. The CDR3 loop is CASSDFSGTGRQPQHF. The CDR3 DNA reads TGTGCCAGCAGTGACTTCTCGGGAACCGGGCGCCAGCCCCAGCATTTT.

The V and J genes are TRBV12-3 or TRBV12-4 and TRBJ2-7; TRBD2 matches 11 bases. The length of the CDR3 is 15 residues. J gave up 5 bases and V 5 bases, and 8 bases lay outside the gene matches. The CDR3 bases are TGTGCCAGCAGTCAAGTAGCGGGGGGGTCCCACGAGCAGTACTTC. It specifies CASSQVAGGSHEQYF.

The chain carries TRBV18 and TRBJ2-3, with D perhaps matching TRBD1 (6 bases). CDR1 KGHSH and CDR2 LQKENI come from the germline V gene. Trimming pared 3 bases from V and 5 bases from J, leaving 18 bases between. The CDR3 totals 16 residues. The CDR3: CASSPKVSRGGDTQYF. The DNA for the CDR3 is TGTGCCAGCTCACCTAAGGTCTCGAGAGGGGGAGATACGCAGTATTTT. Variable domain in full (rest from reference TRBV18 and TRBJ2-3): NAGVMQNPRHLVRRRGQEARLRCSPMKGHSHVYWYRQLPEEGLKFMVYLQKENIIDESGMPKERFSAEFPKEGPSILRIQQVVRGDSAAYFCASSPKVSRGGDTQYFGPGTRLTVL.

This clonotype was detected a few times. This chain connects TRBV4-1 to TRBJ1-1; D may be TRBD1 (5 bases). The CDR3 sequence is 16 residues long. With 3 bases removed from V and 4 bases from J, the gap between germline ends came to 18 bases. Germline CDR1 MGHRA, CDR2 YSYEKL. The chain's CDR3 is CASSHLNLMGGTEAFF. CDR3 DNA sequence: TGCGCCAGCAGCCACTTAAACTTAATGGGGGGCACTGAAGCTTTCTTT.

V usage is TRBV5-1 and J usage is TRBJ2-7, with 9 bases matching TRBD1. V dropped 3 bases and J dropped 4; count of bases not matched to a gene: 8. CDR3 size: 15 residues. Germline V CDR1 and CDR2: SGHRS, YFSETQ. The CDR3 here is CASSSTQGQGYEQYF. The CDR3 DNA is TGCGCCAGCAGCTCAACGCAAGGACAGGGGTACGAGCAGTACTTC.

In its sample, this clonotype was seen a few times. V is TRBV6-1 and J is TRBJ1-3; no clear D gene. V was shortened by 6 bases and J by 1 base, with 16 bases between the two germline ends. CDR3 length equals 16 residues. Germline V gene lookup returns CDR1 MNHNS and CDR2 SASEGT. CDR3 in DNA: TGTGCCAGCAGCGCAGCTAAGGCTACTTCTGGAAACACCATATATTTT. Translated, it gives CASSAAKATSGNTIYF.

V is TRBV18 and J is TRBJ2-5, with 8 positions matching TRBD1. V shed 3 bases and J 5 bases; nucleotides not matched to a gene: 5. Looked up from germline, CDR1 is KGHSH and CDR2 is LQKENI. The CDR3 covers 14 residues. In DNA, the CDR3 is TGTGCCAGCTCACCTCCAGGGGGCTTCGAGACCCAGTACTTC. This codes for CASSPPGGFETQYF.

This clonotype was counted at least ten times. The genes are TRBV10-3 and TRBJ2-5, with a weak D call TRBD2 (6 bases). Germline loops: CDR1 ENHRY, CDR2 SYGVKD. Trimming shortened V by 3 bases and J by 5 bases, and 7 bases separated the two germline ends. The CDR3 has 12 amino acids. CDR3 region: CAISEGGETQYF. The CDR3 DNA reads TGTGCCATCAGTGAAGGAGGGGAGACCCAGTACTTC.

This chain connects TRBV20-1 to TRBJ2-5; 12 bases agree with TRBD2. The CDR3 spans 15 residues. Germline CDR1 reads DFQATT; CDR2 reads SNEGSKA (reference sequence). V trimming: 6 bases; J trimming: 5 bases; junction bases outside the gene matches: 10. CDR3 DNA sequence: TGCAGTGCAAGGACTAGCGGGACGCTTATTGAGACCCAGTACTTC. Translated, it gives CSARTSGTLIETQYF.

The rearrangement joins TRBV7-6 to TRBJ1-2; D is unclear. Germline values: CDR1 SGHVS, CDR2 FNYEAQ. The CDR3 is made up of 12 amino acids. V lost 6 bases to trimming and J lost 8 bases, with 13 bases between them. The CDR3 sequence: CASSPVSGGYTF. The CDR3 coding sequence is TGTGCCAGCAGTCCTGTTTCTGGGGGCTACACCTTC.

The V call is TRBV5-1, the J call TRBJ1-1, with TRBD1 matching 7 bases. The CDR3 length is 17 residues. The germline V gene has CDR1 SGHRS and CDR2 YFSETQ. The ends lost 2 bases at V and 0 bases at J; junction bases unmatched: 10. The CDR3 DNA follows: TGCGCCAGCAGCTTAGGACAGGTACCATTAATGAACACTGAAGCTTTCTTT. It translates to CASSLGQVPLMNTEAFF.

In this sample, this clonotype turned up a few times. The J gene is TRBJ2-5, the V gene TRBV5-4; no definite D call. The CDR3 extends over 13 amino acids. CDR1 is SGHNT and CDR2 is YYREEE in the germline V gene (reference sequence). V lost 0 bases and J lost 4, with 7 bases in between. CDR3 in amino acids: CASSLEPLETQYF. CDR3 DNA sequence: TGTGCCAGCAGCTTGGAACCCCTAGAGACCCAGTACTTC. The whole variable domain, remainder taken from reference TRBV5-4 and TRBJ2-5, is ETGVTQSPTHLIKTRGQQVTLRCSSQSGHNTVSWYQQALGQGPQFIFQYYREEENGRGNFPPRFSGLQFPNYSSELNVNALELDDSALYLCASSLEPLETQYFGPGTRLLVL.

The chain recombines TRBV18 with TRBJ2-7; D remains ambiguous. V was pared by 0 bases and J by 3 bases, with 9 bases between. CDR1 is KGHSH, CDR2 LQKENI, per germline. The CDR3 is 14 amino acids. The CDR3: CASSPPSGIYEQYF. CDR3 bases: TGTGCCAGCTCACCACCATCTGGGATCTACGAGCAGTACTTC. Supplemented by reference TRBV18 and TRBJ2-7, the full variable domain reads NAGVMQNPRHLVRRRGQEARLRCSPMKGHSHVYWYRQLPEEGLKFMVYLQKENIIDESGMPKERFSAEFPKEGPSILRIQQVVRGDSAAYFCASSPPSGIYEQYFGPGTRLTVT.

V usage is TRBV4-1 and J usage is TRBJ2-1; 12 bases align to TRBD1. The V gene's germline CDR1 is MGHRA and CDR2 YSYEKL. The CDR3 extends over 17 amino acids. The ends lost 0 bases at V and 9 bases at J; junction bases unmatched: 9. The CDR3 sequence is CASSQDPTGTGGSEQFF. Written as DNA, the CDR3 is TGCGCCAGCAGCCAAGATCCAACCGGGACAGGGGGCAGTGAGCAGTTCTTC.

This sequence joins TRBV3-1 and TRBJ2-1; D gene uncertain. Germline lookup yields CDR1 LGHDT and CDR2 YNNKEL (reference sequence). The CDR3 is 13 residues long. V lost 0 bases and J lost 9, with 9 bases in between. Here the CDR3 reads CASSQDLWIEQFF. The CDR3 coding sequence is TGTGCCAGCAGCCAAGATCTGTGGATTGAGCAGTTCTTC.

The chain uses TRBV28 and TRBJ2-7; weak D call: TRBD2 (5 bases). The length of the CDR3 is 14 residues. Germline assignment: CDR1 MDHEN and CDR2 SYDVKM. Trimming cost V 5 bases and J 0 bases, with 11 bases left between them. The CDR3 DNA reads as TGTGCCAGCAGTCCGATGACTACCTCCTACGAGCAGTACTTC. The encoded protein is CASSPMTTSYEQYF.

The rearrangement joins TRBV20-1 to TRBJ2-3, with D perhaps matching TRBD1 (6 bases). From germline, CDR1 is DFQATT and CDR2 SNEGSKA (reference sequence). This CDR3 is built from 15 residues. V dropped 2 bases and J dropped 0 bases, with 12 bases sitting between them. Here the CDR3 reads CSARRGSGSTDTQYF. The CDR3 nucleotides read TGCAGTGCTAGAAGGGGGAGTGGGAGCACAGATACGCAGTATTTT.

The genes are TRBV3-1 and TRBJ2-2, with a weak D call TRBD2 (5 bases). Germline values: CDR1 LGHDT, CDR2 YNNKEL (reference sequence). V was pared by 4 bases and J by 6 bases, with 9 bases between. This CDR3 has 13 amino acids. The CDR3, as DNA: TGTGCCAGCAGCCGAACTAGTTCCGGGGAGCTGTTTTTT. This codes for CASSRTSSGELFF. Full variable domain (rest looked up from reference TRBV3-1 and TRBJ2-2): DTAVSQTPKYLVTQMGNDKSIKCEQNLGHDTMYWYKQDSKKFLKIMFSYNNKELIINETVPNRFSPKSPDKAHLNLHINSLELGDSAVYFCASSRTSSGELFFGEGSRLTVL.

This clonotype has a handful of counts. The V and J genes are TRBV20-1 and TRBJ2-7, with 12 bases matching TRBD2. The CDR3 length is 19 residues. After removal of 2 bases from V and 0 bases from J, the junction contained 14 bases not matched to a gene. The germline CDR1 and CDR2 sequences are DFQATT and SNEGSKA (reference sequence). The CDR3: CSARKLWTSGALSSYEQYF. CDR3 DNA sequence: TGCAGTGCTAGAAAGCTCTGGACTAGCGGGGCCCTTAGCTCCTACGAGCAGTACTTC.

This clonotype came up many times. This sequence joins TRBV5-6 and TRBJ1-1, with D perhaps matching TRBD1 (5 bases). The length of the CDR3 is 15 residues. V was clipped by 3 bases and J by 0 bases, with 12 bases between them. Germline assignment: CDR1 SGHDT and CDR2 YYEEEE. The CDR3 region has the DNA TGTGCCAGCAGCTCACCGGGGGTCATGAACACTGAAGCTTTCTTT. It specifies CASSSPGVMNTEAFF. The full variable domain, in which reference TRBV5-6 and TRBJ1-1 provide the parts outside the CDR3, is DAGVTQSPTHLIKTRGQQVTLRCSPKSGHDTVSWYQQALGQGPQFIFQYYEEEERQRGNFPDRFSGHQFPNYSSELNVNALLLGDSALYLCASSSPGVMNTEAFFGQGTRLTVV.